The 21 T cell receptor beta chains below come from one sample, sequenced in a study of CD8 T cells in ankylosing spondylitis. TCRdb redid the calling of the 5' RACE reads with MiXCR, one entry per CDR3 protein. The data hold roughly 120,000 distinct CDR3 sequences, with more than 6.5% observed a single time. The material sequenced was blood, either unsorted or a sorted T cell fraction (not recorded which). These receptors came from a male donor with ankylosing spondylitis or in good health (not recorded which).

At least ten counts were recorded for this clonotype. This chain uses TRBV29-1 with TRBJ2-7, with TRBD1 matching 10 bases. Germline V gene data show CDR1 as SQVTM and CDR2 as ANQGSEA. The CDR3 has 16 amino acids. Germline trimming cut 4 bases from V and 3 bases from J; bases unmatched to any gene: 12. The DNA for the CDR3 is TGCAGCGTTGGGACCCGGGACAGGGGATTCCACTACGAGCAGTACTTC. Residues: CSVGTRDRGFHYEQYF.

This clonotype has at least ten counts. The chain couples TRBV7-6 to TRBJ2-4, with 9 bases that match TRBD1. J gave up 7 bases and V 5 bases, and 12 bases lay outside the gene matches. CDR1 and CDR2 from the germline V gene are SGHVS and FNYEAQ. There are 16 residues in the CDR3. CDR3 nucleotide sequence: TGTGCCAGCAGCCCTTCAAAACAGACAGGGGGTAACATTCAGTACTTC. It yields the protein CASSPSKQTGGNIQYF.

The sample holds many counts of this clonotype. The chain employs TRBV14 and TRBJ1-1; D gene uncertain. The CDR3 length is 13 residues. Trimming removed 0 bases at V and 4 bases at J, with 6 bases between. Germline lookup yields CDR1 SGHDN and CDR2 FVKESK. In nucleotides, the CDR3 is TGTGCCAGCAGCCAAGATATGGCCACTGAAGCTTTCTTT. This codes for CASSQDMATEAFF. The variable domain in full, with the rest retrieved from reference TRBV14 and TRBJ1-1, is EAGVTQFPSHSVIEKGQTVTLRCDPISGHDNLYWYRRVMGKEIKFLLHFVKESKQDESGMPNNRFLAERTGGTYSTLKVQPAELEDSGVYFCASSQDMATEAFFGQGTRLTVV.

In its sample, this clonotype was seen many times. This chain uses TRBV3-1 with TRBJ1-5, with a weak D call TRBD1 (5 bases). CDR3 length equals 15 residues. V was trimmed by 4 bases and J by 2 bases, leaving 12 bases between them. CDR1 is LGHDT and CDR2 is YNNKEL in the germline V gene (reference sequence). The chain's CDR3 is CASSPGRSGNQPQHF. As DNA, the CDR3 is TGTGCCAGCAGCCCGGGACGGTCAGGCAATCAGCCCCAGCATTTT.

This clonotype was seen at least ten times. The chain combines TRBV7-3 with TRBJ2-7; D not certain. This CDR3 region has 13 residues. Per germline, CDR1 SGHTA and CDR2 FQGTGA. Trimming pared 4 bases from V and 2 bases from J, leaving 9 bases between. The CDR3 reads CASSSDKTYEQYF. The CDR3 region has the DNA TGTGCCAGCAGCTCGGATAAAACCTACGAGCAGTACTTC.

This clonotype was picked up many times. The J gene is TRBJ2-7, the V gene TRBV7-9; 7 bases are shared with TRBD1. V lost 3 bases, J lost 2 bases, and 13 bases stayed unmatched. This CDR3 has 17 residues. Per germline, CDR1 SEHNR and CDR2 FQNEAQ (reference sequence). The CDR3 sequence is CASSLPDRANGAYEQYF. CDR3 DNA: TGTGCCAGCAGCTTGCCCGACAGGGCAAATGGGGCCTACGAGCAGTACTTC.

J is TRBJ2-7 and V is TRBV30; 8 bases map to TRBD1. Germline CDR1 GTSNPN, CDR2 SVGIG (reference sequence). Trimming cost V 4 bases and J 2 bases; bases outside gene matches: 7. The CDR3 contains 14 residues. In nucleotides, the CDR3 is TGTGCCTGGAACCGACAGGGGTCCACCTACGAGCAGTACTTC. As protein: CAWNRQGSTYEQYF.

This clonotype was recorded at least ten times. This chain connects TRBV19 to TRBJ1-5; D is unresolved. The CDR3 covers 15 residues. Germline V gene lookup returns CDR1 LNHDA and CDR2 SQIVND (reference sequence). Deletions cut 2 bases from V and 7 bases from J, with 15 bases between. The CDR3 loop reads CASSIPGGLKQPQHF. CDR3 sequence (DNA): TGTGCCAGTAGTATACCAGGAGGGTTAAAACAGCCCCAGCATTTT.

This clonotype turned up a few times. The chain links TRBV5-1 to TRBJ2-5; 7 positions agree with TRBD1. Trimming at V came to 0 bases and at J to 4 bases, leaving 6 bases not matched to a gene. Looked up from germline, CDR1 is SGHRS and CDR2 is YFSETQ. The CDR3 length is 15 residues. The CDR3 loop reads CASSLAGQDRETQYF. Written as DNA, the CDR3 is TGCGCCAGCAGCTTGGCCGGACAGGACCGAGAGACCCAGTACTTC. Filled out from reference TRBV5-1 and TRBJ2-5, the complete variable domain reads KAGVTQTPRYLIKTRGQQVTLSCSPISGHRSVSWYQQTPGQGLQFLFEYFSETQRNKGNFPGRFSGRQFSNSRSEMNVSTLELGDSALYLCASSLAGQDRETQYFGPGTRLLVL.

The chain carries TRBV7-3 and TRBJ1-1, with D possibly being TRBD1 (6 bases). The V and J ends lost 0 bases and 8 bases respectively, with 10 bases between them. CDR1 is SGHTA and CDR2 is FQGTGA in the germline V gene. The CDR3 is 13 amino acids. CDR3 nucleotides: TGTGCCAGCAGCTTAACGGGGGCGCGGGAAGCTTTCTTT. Its translation is CASSLTGAREAFF.

This clonotype has only a few counts. V and J are TRBV5-1 and TRBJ1-1; TRBD1 agrees at 8 bases. CDR3 length: 15 amino acids. The junction had 9 bases not matched to a gene; V was cut back by 5 bases and J by 3 bases. Looked up from germline, CDR1 is SGHRS and CDR2 is YFSETQ. CDR3 in amino acids: CASRLTTGVDTEAFF. The CDR3 coding sequence is TGCGCCAGCAGGTTAACGACAGGGGTGGACACTGAAGCTTTCTTT.

This clonotype was detected many times. The rearrangement links TRBV7-2 to TRBJ2-3; no clear D. The CDR3 consists of 16 residues. Looked up from germline, CDR1 is SGHTA and CDR2 is FQGNSA. V lost 6 bases, J lost 1 base, and 17 bases lay in between. This CDR3 is CASRPGMGLGTDTQYF. For the CDR3, the DNA is TGTGCCAGCAGACCCGGTATGGGGTTAGGCACAGATACGCAGTATTTT.

This clonotype was seen repeatedly, ten times or more. J is TRBJ2-1 and V is TRBV5-1, with 8 positions matching TRBD1. Germline assignment: CDR1 SGHRS and CDR2 YFSETQ. Unmatched junction bases numbered 8, after V lost 4 bases and J lost 8 bases. The CDR3 has 14 residues. CDR3 sequence reads: CASSTRGRGDEQFF. For the CDR3, the DNA is TGCGCCAGCAGCACCAGGGGGCGGGGAGATGAGCAGTTCTTC.

A few counts support this clonotype. The J gene is TRBJ1-6, the V gene TRBV6-1; no reliable D call. The ends were cut back, 5 bases at V and 0 bases at J, with 14 bases in the middle. The germline V gene encodes CDR1 MNHNS and CDR2 SASEGT. CDR3 length: 17 residues. The CDR3 DNA follows: TGTGCCAGCAGTCGCCATATCCGTGGCTCCTATAATTCACCCCTCCACTTT. Amino acid sequence: CASSRHIRGSYNSPLHF.

This clonotype was observed many times. The gene calls are TRBV5-1 and TRBJ2-7; D perhaps matches TRBD1 (5 bases). The ends were cut back, 0 bases at V and 3 bases at J, with 13 bases in the middle. Germline V gene lookup returns CDR1 SGHRS and CDR2 YFSETQ. This CDR3 region has 15 residues. The chain's CDR3 is CASSLATVHIYEQYF. The CDR3 DNA is TGCGCCAGCAGCTTGGCGACAGTCCACATCTACGAGCAGTACTTC. Drawing the rest from reference TRBV5-1 and TRBJ2-7, the complete variable domain is KAGVTQTPRYLIKTRGQQVTLSCSPISGHRSVSWYQQTPGQGLQFLFEYFSETQRNKGNFPGRFSGRQFSNSRSEMNVSTLELGDSALYLCASSLATVHIYEQYFGPGTRLTVT.

This clonotype occurred many times. The chain is built from TRBV29-1 and TRBJ2-1; 8 nucleotides line up with TRBD2. The CDR3 spans 14 residues. Germline V gene data show CDR1 as SQVTM and CDR2 as ANQGSEA. The V and J ends lost 7 bases and 0 bases, in that order; junction bases with no gene match: 5. CDR3 loop: CSAQRGPSYNEQFF. In nucleotides, the CDR3 is TGCAGCGCCCAGCGGGGGCCCTCCTACAATGAGCAGTTCTTC.

This clonotype was picked up many times. This chain links TRBV10-3 with TRBJ2-5, with D possibly being TRBD1 (6 bases). Trimming removed 6 bases from V and 2 bases from J, with 10 bases in between. Looked up from germline, CDR1 is ENHRY and CDR2 is SYGVKD. The CDR3 runs 13 residues. This CDR3 reads CAIRGGLQETQYF. CDR3 sequence (DNA): TGTGCCATCAGAGGGGGATTACAAGAGACCCAGTACTTC.

This clonotype was counted ten times or more. The rearrangement joins TRBV5-1 to TRBJ2-3, with D perhaps being TRBD1 or TRBD2 (6 bases each). Trimming stripped 4 bases from V and 6 bases from J, with 12 bases between. The CDR3 has 13 amino acids. CDR1 is SGHRS, CDR2 YFSETQ, per germline. CDR3 DNA: TGCGCCAGCAGCACAGGGACTTCTGATACGCAGTATTTT. It yields the protein CASSTGTSDTQYF. Combining the CDR3 with reference TRBV5-1 and TRBJ2-3 gives the whole variable domain KAGVTQTPRYLIKTRGQQVTLSCSPISGHRSVSWYQQTPGQGLQFLFEYFSETQRNKGNFPGRFSGRQFSNSRSEMNVSTLELGDSALYLCASSTGTSDTQYFGPGTRLTVL.

This clonotype was recorded many times. The rearrangement joins TRBV7-3 to TRBJ2-1, with D possibly TRBD2 on 5 matching bases. The germline V gene has CDR1 SGHTA and CDR2 FQGTGA. The length of the CDR3 is 16 residues. V was cut by 2 bases and J by 0 bases, with 11 bases left in between. The CDR3 nucleotides read TGTGCCAGCAGCTTACTGCCGGGAAGCTCCTACAATGAGCAGTTCTTC. As protein: CASSLLPGSSYNEQFF.

The V gene is TRBV6-6, the J gene TRBJ1-2; D ambiguous. Trimming took 0 bases from V and 6 from J, leaving 8 bases between them. The length of the CDR3 is 13 residues. From germline, CDR1 is MNHNY and CDR2 SVGAGI (reference sequence). The CDR3 loop is CASSYSGFDGYTF. CDR3 DNA: TGTGCCAGCAGTTACTCAGGGTTTGATGGCTACACCTTC.

This clonotype was picked up many times. The rearrangement joins TRBV7-3 to TRBJ1-1; D is unclear. CDR1 is SGHTA and CDR2 is FQGTGA in the germline V gene. The CDR3 is 14 residues long. Trimming removed 5 bases from V and 4 bases from J, with 14 bases in between. The CDR3 region is CASSPDPMGTEAFF. In DNA, the CDR3 is TGTGCCAGCAGCCCCGACCCGATGGGCACTGAAGCTTTCTTT.